This T cell receptor beta chain was sequenced during a study of blood T cells in healthy people across ages. Whole-study findings and limits: Long-lived donors exceeded aged donors in naive CD4+ cells and diversity. Estimated diversity, derived from one million T cells, was regarded as an underestimate.

A note on this clonotype: The antigen is not known.

Through a sample-barcoded 5' primer and a J-beta primer mix, a second PCR was run for roughly 7 to 12 cycles. The template-switch adaptor, which had 12 random nucleotides, put a tag on each cDNA molecule. TCRdb re-called the 5' RACE reads through MiXCR, storing one row per CDR3 protein. Of 1.4 million to 1.5 million distinct CDR3 sequences in the sample, 40% to 50% were seen once. Trimming left V 2 bases short and J 7 bases short, with 15 bases between. This CDR3 is 14 amino acids long. CDR1 and CDR2 from the germline V gene are MNHEY and SVGEGT. Sequenced material: blood. The receptor comes from a woman aged 18-29 years in good health. The chain links TRBV6-2 or TRBV6-3 to TRBJ2-7, with unresolved D. CDR3 DNA: TGTGCCAGCAGTTACGGCCCCCGGTACAATGAGCAGTACTTC. This gives the protein CASSYGPRYNEQYF.